This entry concerns a single T cell receptor (beta chain). Antigen unknown. CDR3 length equals 16 residues. Germline V CDR1 and CDR2: LNHDA, SQIVND (reference sequence). V trimming: 3 bases; J trimming: 4 bases; junction bases outside the gene matches: 8. This sample is part of a study of cytomegalovirus exposure and HLA in healthy donors. Looking at the study overall: The roughly 100 million unique TCR beta sequences, from roughly 180 million T cells, were found by an earlier analysis. Genotyping of 430 or so donors showed that over 80% belonged to the Caucasian-associated ancestry cluster. Study-level results: Specific recognition of CMV antigens was confirmed in vitro for a few chains (all CMV-associated).

Donors had nominal health at sampling but likely had unrecorded immune exposures. It was with 60 Vbeta and 13 Jbeta primers that the PCR ran. Data came from immunoSEQ multiplex PCR; TCRdb stores just in-frame clones and leaves some out. The profile covers about 70,000 clones, with about nine tenths appearing a single time and roughly 2% taken by the ten largest. The V gene is TRBV19, the J gene TRBJ2-1; 8 positions match TRBD2. This sequence was found in a woman aged 25 to 39 in good health and CMV-seronegative. The specimen sequenced was PBMCs. The CDR3 loop reads CASSMAAAGAYNEQFF. In DNA form, the CDR3 reads TGTGCCAGTAGTATGGCAGCAGCGGGAGCTTACAATGAGCAGTTCTTC. The variable domain in full, completed from reference TRBV19 and TRBJ2-1, reads DGGITQSPKYLFRKEGQNVTLSCEQNLNHDAMYWYRQDPGQGLRLIYYSQIVNDFQKGDIAEGYSVSREKKESFPLTVTSAQKNPTAFYLCASSMAAAGAYNEQFFGPGTRLTVL.